These 13 T cell receptor beta chains originate from one sample sequenced in a study of blood T cell repertoires in COVID-19. Only in-frame clones appear in the TCRdb table, and some are missing; sequencing was by immunoSEQ multiplex PCR. The data contain fewer than 250,000 clones, roughly 82% of them singletons. Sequencing used peripheral blood. These receptors were collected from a woman in her seventies with acute or convalescent COVID-19.

This chain joins TRBV5-6 and TRBJ2-7; TRBD2 matches 8 bases. Germline CDR1 is SGHDT and CDR2 is YYEEEE. V was clipped by 4 bases and J by 6 bases; unmatched bases: 6. CDR3 length: 13 residues. CDR3: CASSRTAGAEQYF. The CDR3 region has the DNA TGTGCCAGCAGCCGGACAGCGGGGGCCGAGCAGTACTTC.

V usage is TRBV6-2 or TRBV6-3 and J usage is TRBJ1-1; TRBD1 matches at 9 bases. The CDR3 has 18 residues. Trimming took 3 bases from V and 10 from J; bases not matched to a gene: 21. CDR1 is MNHEY and CDR2 is SVGEGT in the germline V gene. Written as DNA, the CDR3 is TGTGCCAGCAGTTATCGCATGGGACAGGGAGGTTTCGCTTGGGGAGCTTTCTTT. Translating it yields CASSYRMGQGGFAWGAFF.

This chain links TRBV7-2 with TRBJ2-2; tentatively, D is TRBD1 (5 bases). V was trimmed by 1 base and J by 5 bases, leaving 11 bases between them. The length of the CDR3 is 15 residues. The germline V gene has CDR1 SGHTA and CDR2 FQGNSA. CDR3 region: CASSLVRGSTGELFF. In nucleotides, the CDR3 is TGTGCCAGCAGCTTAGTTAGGGGATCAACCGGGGAGCTGTTTTTT.

This clone was counted a few times. V gene TRBV4-2 combines with J gene TRBJ1-2, with D unresolved. The CDR3 has 15 residues. V lost 4 bases and J lost 3, with 15 bases in between. Germline assignment: CDR1 LGHNA and CDR2 YNFKEQ. CDR3 sequence: CASSPRAGEDYGYTF. The DNA for the CDR3 is TGTGCCAGCAGCCCACGGGCCGGGGAAGACTATGGCTACACCTTC.

V gene TRBV5-8 combines with J gene TRBJ1-1; D gene unclear. V lost 4 bases and J 1 base, leaving 11 bases between the germline ends. The V gene's germline CDR1 is SGHTS and CDR2 YDEGEE. The CDR3 extends over 14 amino acids. Here the CDR3 reads CASSSSPGNTEAFF. The CDR3 bases are TGTGCCAGCAGCAGCTCCCCGGGGAACACTGAAGCTTTCTTT.

The chain links TRBV5-1 to TRBJ1-2, with D possibly TRBD1 on 6 matching bases. Deletions cut 5 bases from V and 4 bases from J, with 18 bases between. CDR3 length: 15 residues. Germline assignment: CDR1 SGHRS and CDR2 YFSETQ. The CDR3 region is CASRQEQGTVYGYTF. CDR3 DNA: TGCGCCAGCAGACAAGAACAGGGAACTGTCTATGGCTACACCTTC.

The gene calls are TRBV30 and TRBJ1-2; TRBD1 matches at 7 bases. The ends lost 0 bases at V and 5 bases at J; junction bases unmatched: 6. CDR1 is GTSNPN, CDR2 SVGIG, per germline (reference sequence). CDR3 size: 14 residues. CDR3 sequence reads: CAWSVGGFGYGYTF. Here the CDR3 DNA reads TGTGCCTGGAGTGTAGGGGGCTTCGGATATGGCTACACCTTC.

This chain uses TRBV7-6 with TRBJ1-3; the match to TRBD1 covers 8 bases. This CDR3 has 18 amino acids. Germline V gene data show CDR1 as SGHVS and CDR2 as FNYEAQ. The trim removed 4 bases at V and 3 bases at J, leaving 14 bases unmatched. The DNA of the CDR3 is TGTGCCAGCAGCTCGATACTCGGACAGGGAGTAGATGGAAACACCATATATTTT. This sequence encodes CASSSILGQGVDGNTIYF.

This chain joins TRBV7-2 and TRBJ1-2; tentative D call: TRBD1 (6 bases). CDR3 length equals 14 residues. Germline-derived CDR1 and CDR2 are SGHTA and FQGNSA. V lost 3 bases and J 0 bases, leaving 8 bases between the germline ends. CDR3 bases: TGTGCCAGCAGCTTTCGGGACACTAACTATGGCTACACCTTC. It yields the protein CASSFRDTNYGYTF.

The V and J genes are TRBV28 and TRBJ2-7; TRBD1 matches 9 bases. Germline V gene data show CDR1 as MDHEN and CDR2 as SYDVKM. The CDR3 contains 14 residues. Losses at the gene ends were 5 bases for V and 7 bases for J; bases not matched to a gene: 9. For the CDR3, the DNA is TGTGCCAGCAGTGGCCCGACAGGGGGTCGTGAGCAGTACTTC. This gives the protein CASSGPTGGREQYF.

The chain has TRBV18 and TRBJ2-1; 9 nucleotides match TRBD2. Germline lookup yields CDR1 KGHSH and CDR2 LQKENI. V gave up 1 base and J gave up 4 bases; unmatched junction bases: 2. This CDR3 spans 15 amino acids. CDR3 bases: TGTGCCAGCTCACCACTAGCGGGGGCATACAATGAGCAGTTCTTC. As protein: CASSPLAGAYNEQFF.

V gene TRBV5-1 combines with J gene TRBJ1-3, with 7 bases that match TRBD1. Per the germline V gene, CDR1 is SGHRS and CDR2 is YFSETQ. V shed 7 bases, J shed 2 bases, and the junction held 9 bases outside the gene matches. The length of the CDR3 is 15 residues. The CDR3 DNA is TGCGCCAGCCAAAGAACAGGGGACCCTGGAAACACCATATATTTT. This codes for CASQRTGDPGNTIYF.

The chain links TRBV7-8 to TRBJ1-1; possibly TRBD1 for D (5 bases). The germline V and J ends were trimmed by 2 bases and 4 bases, with 14 bases remaining between them. CDR1 SGHVS and CDR2 FQNEAQ come from the germline V gene. The CDR3 is 15 residues long. CDR3: CASSLLGAFGTEAFF. CDR3 sequence (DNA): TGTGCCAGCAGCTTATTAGGGGCGTTCGGCACTGAAGCTTTCTTT.